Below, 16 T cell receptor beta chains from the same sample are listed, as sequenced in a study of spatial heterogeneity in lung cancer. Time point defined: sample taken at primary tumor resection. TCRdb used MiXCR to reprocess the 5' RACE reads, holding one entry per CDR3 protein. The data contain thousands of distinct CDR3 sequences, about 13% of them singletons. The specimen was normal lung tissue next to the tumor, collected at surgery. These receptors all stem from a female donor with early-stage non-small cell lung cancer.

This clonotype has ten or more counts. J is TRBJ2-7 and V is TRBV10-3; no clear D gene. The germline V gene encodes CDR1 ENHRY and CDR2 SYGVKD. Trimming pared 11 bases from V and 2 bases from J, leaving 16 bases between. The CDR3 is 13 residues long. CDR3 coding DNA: TGTGCCTCTTATAACGAACTCACCTACGAGCAGTACTTC. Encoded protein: CASYNELTYEQYF.

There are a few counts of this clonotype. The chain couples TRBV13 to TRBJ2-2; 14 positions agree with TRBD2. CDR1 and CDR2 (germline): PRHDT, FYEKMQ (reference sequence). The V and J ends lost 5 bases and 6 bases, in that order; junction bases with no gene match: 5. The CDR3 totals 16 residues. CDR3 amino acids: CASSPGTSGGPGELFF. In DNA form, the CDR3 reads TGTGCCAGCAGCCCTGGGACTAGCGGGGGCCCCGGGGAGCTGTTTTTT.

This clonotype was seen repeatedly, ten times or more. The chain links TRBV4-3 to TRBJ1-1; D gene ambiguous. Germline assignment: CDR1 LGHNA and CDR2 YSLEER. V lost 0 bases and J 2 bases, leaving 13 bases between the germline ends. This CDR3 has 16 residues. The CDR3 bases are TGCGCCAGCAGCCAAGATCGGGGTCAGAGCAACACTGAAGCTTTCTTT. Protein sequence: CASSQDRGQSNTEAFF.

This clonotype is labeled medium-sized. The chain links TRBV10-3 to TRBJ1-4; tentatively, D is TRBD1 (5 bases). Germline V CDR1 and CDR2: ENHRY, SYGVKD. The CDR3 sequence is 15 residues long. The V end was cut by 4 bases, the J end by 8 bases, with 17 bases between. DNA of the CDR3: TGTGCCATCAGTGGTGGTTTGGGGGATGGCGAAAAACTGTTTTTT. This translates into CAISGGLGDGEKLFF.

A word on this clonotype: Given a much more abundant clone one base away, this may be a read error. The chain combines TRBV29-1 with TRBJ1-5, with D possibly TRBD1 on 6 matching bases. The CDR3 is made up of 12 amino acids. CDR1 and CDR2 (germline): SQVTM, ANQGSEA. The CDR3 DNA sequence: TGCAGCGTGGGGGGGGCAGGACAGCCCAAGCATTTT. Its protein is CSVGGAGQPKHF.

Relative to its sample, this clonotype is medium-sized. The CDR3 DNA follows: TGTGCCAGTAGTATAGTTTGGACCGGAAACAGCTATGGCTACACCTTC. Its protein is CASSIVWTGNSYGYTF. The chain combines TRBV19 with TRBJ1-2; D is uncertain. The CDR3 has 16 residues. Trimming left V 1 base short and J 4 bases short, with 16 bases between. Per the germline V gene, CDR1 is LNHDA and CDR2 is SQIVND (reference sequence).

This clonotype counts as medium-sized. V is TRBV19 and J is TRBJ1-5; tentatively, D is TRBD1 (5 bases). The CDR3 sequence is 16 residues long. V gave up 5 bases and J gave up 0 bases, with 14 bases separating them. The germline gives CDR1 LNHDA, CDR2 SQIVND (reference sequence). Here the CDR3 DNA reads TGTGCCAGTAGTCAGGACAACTTATATAGCAATCAGCCCCAGCATTTT. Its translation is CASSQDNLYSNQPQHF.

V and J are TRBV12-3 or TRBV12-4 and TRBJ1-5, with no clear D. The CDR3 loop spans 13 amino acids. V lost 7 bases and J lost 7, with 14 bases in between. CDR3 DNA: TGTGCCAGCACCCTAGATCCGAGCCAGCCCCAGCATTTT. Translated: CASTLDPSQPQHF.

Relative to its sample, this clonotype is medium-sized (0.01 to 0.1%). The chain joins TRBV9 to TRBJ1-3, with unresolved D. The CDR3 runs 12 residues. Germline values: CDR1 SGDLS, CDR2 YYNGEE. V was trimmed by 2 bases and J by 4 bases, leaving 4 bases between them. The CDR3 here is CASSVSGNTIYF. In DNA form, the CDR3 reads TGTGCCAGCAGCGTTTCCGGAAACACCATATATTTT.

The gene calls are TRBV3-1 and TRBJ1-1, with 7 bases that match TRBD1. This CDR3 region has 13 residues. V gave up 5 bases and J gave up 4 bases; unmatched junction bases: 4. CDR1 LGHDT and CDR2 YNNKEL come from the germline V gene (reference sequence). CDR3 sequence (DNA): TGTGCCAGCAGCACGACAGGGATCACTGAAGCTTTCTTT. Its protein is CASSTTGITEAFF.

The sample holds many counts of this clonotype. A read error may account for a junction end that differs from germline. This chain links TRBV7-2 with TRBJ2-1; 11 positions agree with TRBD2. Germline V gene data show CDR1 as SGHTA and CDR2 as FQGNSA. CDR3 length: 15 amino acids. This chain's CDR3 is CASSLAGGRYNEQFF. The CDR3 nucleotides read TGTGCCAGCAGCCTAGCGGGGGGCCGCTACAATGAGCAGTTCTTC.

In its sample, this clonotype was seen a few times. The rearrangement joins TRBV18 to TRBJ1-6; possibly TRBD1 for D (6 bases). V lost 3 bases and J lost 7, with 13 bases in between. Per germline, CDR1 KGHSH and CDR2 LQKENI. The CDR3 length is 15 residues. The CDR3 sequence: CASSPPGTSNSPLHF. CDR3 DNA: TGTGCCAGCTCACCGCCCGGGACATCCAATTCACCCCTCCACTTT.

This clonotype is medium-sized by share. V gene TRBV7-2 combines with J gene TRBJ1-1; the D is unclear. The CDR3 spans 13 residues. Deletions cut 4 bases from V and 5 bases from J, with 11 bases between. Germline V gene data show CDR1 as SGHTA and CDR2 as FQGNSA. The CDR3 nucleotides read TGTGCCAGCAGCTCTGTAGCGGGGACTGAAGCTTTCTTT. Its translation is CASSSVAGTEAFF.

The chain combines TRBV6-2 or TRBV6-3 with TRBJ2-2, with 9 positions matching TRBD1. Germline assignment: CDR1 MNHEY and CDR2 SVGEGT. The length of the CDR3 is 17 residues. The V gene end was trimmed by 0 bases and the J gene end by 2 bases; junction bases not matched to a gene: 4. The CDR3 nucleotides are TGTGCCAGCAGTTACTCGACGGGACAGGGTAACACCGGGGAGCTGTTTTTT. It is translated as CASSYSTGQGNTGELFF.

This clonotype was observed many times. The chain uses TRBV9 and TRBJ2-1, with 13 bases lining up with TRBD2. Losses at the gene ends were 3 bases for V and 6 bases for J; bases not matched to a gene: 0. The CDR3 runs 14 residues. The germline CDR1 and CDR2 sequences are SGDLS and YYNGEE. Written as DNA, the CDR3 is TGTGCCAGCAGCGGGACTAGCGGGGGCAATGAGCAGTTCTTC. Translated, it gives CASSGTSGGNEQFF. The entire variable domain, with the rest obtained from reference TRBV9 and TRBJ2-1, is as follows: DSGVTQTPKHLITATGQRVTLRCSPRSGDLSVYWYQQSLDQGLQFLIQYYNGEERAKGNILERFSAQQFPDLHSELNLSSLELGDSALYFCASSGTSGGNEQFFGPGTRLTVL.

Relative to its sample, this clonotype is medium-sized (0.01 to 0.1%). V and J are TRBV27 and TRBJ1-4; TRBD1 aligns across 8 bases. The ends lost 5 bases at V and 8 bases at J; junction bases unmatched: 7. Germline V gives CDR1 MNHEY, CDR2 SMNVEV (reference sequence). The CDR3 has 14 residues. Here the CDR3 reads CASSIRTGLEKLFF. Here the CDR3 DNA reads TGTGCCAGCAGTATTAGGACAGGGCTGGAAAAACTGTTTTTT. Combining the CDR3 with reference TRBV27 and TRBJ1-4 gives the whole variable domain EAQVTQNPRYLITVTGKKLTVTCSQNMNHEYMSWYRQDPGLGLRQIYYSMNVEVTDKGDVPEGYKVSRKEKRNFPLILESPSPNQTSLYFCASSIRTGLEKLFFGSGTQLSVL.